A single sample gave rise to the 27 T cell receptor beta chains below, sequenced in a study of cytomegalovirus exposure and HLA in healthy donors. PCR primers comprised 60 Vbeta and 13 Jbeta primers. Some clones are missing from TCRdb's copy, which holds only in-frame ones; the method was immunoSEQ multiplex PCR. The sample has approximately 110,000 clones, just under 75% seen once. Sample: PBMCs. Every receptor here comes from a man aged 50 to 60 in good health and CMV-seropositive.

The V gene is TRBV7-2, the J gene TRBJ2-5; possible D gene TRBD1, 6 bases. V lost 5 bases and J 3 bases, leaving 10 bases between the germline ends. The CDR3 covers 13 residues. Germline CDR1 and CDR2: SGHTA and FQGNSA. The CDR3 DNA is TGTGCCAGCAGCCGTAACAGGGAAGAGACCCAGTACTTC. It codes for CASSRNREETQYF.

This chain connects TRBV5-1 to TRBJ2-3; D is unclear. The CDR3 extends over 16 amino acids. Germline CDR1 and CDR2: SGHRS and YFSETQ. V was clipped by 0 bases and J by 5 bases, with 16 bases between them. The CDR3 loop reads CASSLAGTPGGDTQYF. CDR3 bases: TGCGCCAGCAGCTTGGCCGGTACCCCGGGTGGAGATACGCAGTATTTT.

The J gene is TRBJ2-7, the V gene TRBV5-6; a possible D gene is TRBD1 (6 bases). V was trimmed by 4 bases and J by 3 bases, leaving 14 bases between them. The CDR3 spans 14 residues. Germline V gene lookup returns CDR1 SGHDT and CDR2 YYEEEE. DNA for the CDR3: TGTGCCAGCAGCCCCAAGGGGGTGTTCTACGAGCAGTACTTC. Translated, it gives CASSPKGVFYEQYF. The variable domain in full, completed from reference TRBV5-6 and TRBJ2-7, reads DAGVTQSPTHLIKTRGQQVTLRCSPKSGHDTVSWYQQALGQGPQFIFQYYEEEERQRGNFPDRFSGHQFPNYSSELNVNALLLGDSALYLCASSPKGVFYEQYFGPGTRLTVT.

The genes are TRBV13 and TRBJ2-5; D ambiguous. V lost 2 bases, J lost 5 bases, and 12 bases lay in between. CDR3 length: 14 amino acids. Per the germline V gene, CDR1 is PRHDT and CDR2 is FYEKMQ (reference sequence). The CDR3 loop is CASSLNNYEETQYF. The DNA for the CDR3 is TGTGCCAGCAGCTTAAATAACTATGAGGAGACCCAGTACTTC. Looking up the rest from reference TRBV13 and TRBJ2-5 gives the full variable domain: AAGVIQSPRHLIKEKRETATLKCYPIPRHDTVYWYQQGPGQDPQFLISFYEKMQSDKGSIPDRFSAQQFSDYHSELNMSSLELGDSALYFCASSLNNYEETQYFGPGTRLLVL.

This clone came up once. This chain joins TRBV6-1 and TRBJ1-2; D is unresolved. Trimming stripped 8 bases from V and 6 bases from J, with 7 bases between. The CDR3 consists of 10 residues. Germline V gives CDR1 MNHNS, CDR2 SASEGT. The CDR3 sequence: CASWRDGYTF. The DNA for the CDR3 is TGTGCCAGCTGGCGGGATGGCTACACCTTC.

The CDR3, as DNA: TGTGCCAGCAGTCGCAACCCGGGAGATACGCAGTATTTT. Translating gives CASSRNPGDTQYF. The chain employs TRBV2 and TRBJ2-3; D ambiguous. The germline CDR1 and CDR2 sequences are SNHLY and FYNNEI. V was shortened by 5 bases and J by 5 bases, with 11 bases between the two germline ends. CDR3 length equals 13 residues.

The DNA of the CDR3 is TGTGCCAGCAGTTACTCGATGGGTAGGGAGGGGGAGCTGTTTTTT. As protein: CASSYSMGREGELFF. The chain carries TRBV6-6 and TRBJ2-2, with D maybe TRBD2 (5 bases). Germline assignment: CDR1 MNHNY and CDR2 SVGAGI (reference sequence). V lost 0 bases, J lost 8 bases, and 13 bases lay in between. The length of the CDR3 is 15 residues.

The chain uses TRBV5-1 and TRBJ2-7; D is perhaps TRBD2 (6 bases). Trimming took 4 bases from V and 0 from J, leaving 17 bases between them. CDR3 length equals 16 residues. Germline-derived CDR1 and CDR2 are SGHRS and YFSETQ. The CDR3 is CASSPSSGTGSYEQYF. The CDR3 DNA sequence: TGCGCCAGCAGCCCCTCATCCGGGACTGGCTCCTACGAGCAGTACTTC.

The genes are TRBV5-8 and TRBJ2-5, with 8 bases aligning to TRBD1. The CDR3 totals 14 residues. V gave up 5 bases and J gave up 4 bases; unmatched junction bases: 7. Looked up from germline, CDR1 is SGHTS and CDR2 is YDEGEE. CDR3 sequence reads: CASSIDRGGETQYF. The CDR3 DNA reads as TGTGCCAGCAGTATCGACAGGGGCGGAGAGACCCAGTACTTC.

The V call is TRBV30, the J call TRBJ2-1; 12 bases line up with TRBD2. The trim removed 3 bases at V and 6 bases at J, leaving 6 bases unmatched. Per the germline V gene, CDR1 is GTSNPN and CDR2 is SVGIG (reference sequence). This CDR3 has 15 amino acids. Here the CDR3 reads CAWSLGLAGSNEQFF. Written as DNA, the CDR3 is TGTGCCTGGAGCCTTGGACTAGCGGGATCCAATGAGCAGTTCTTC.

This chain connects TRBV9 to TRBJ2-5; 16 bases fit TRBD2. Germline CDR1 and CDR2: SGDLS and YYNGEE. The CDR3 totals 17 residues. J lost 5 bases, V lost 6 bases, and 10 bases had no gene match. CDR3 in amino acids: CASNPGTSGGAGETQYF. DNA for the CDR3: TGTGCCAGCAACCCGGGGACTAGCGGGGGGGCAGGGGAGACCCAGTACTTC.

The chain combines TRBV23-1 with TRBJ1-2, with a possible D match to TRBD1 (5 bases). TRBV23-1 is an open reading frame whose function is uncertain. Trimming took off 7 bases at V and 0 bases at J, with 24 bases between the two ends. The CDR3 consists of 18 residues. CDR3 bases: TGCGCCAGCAATGAAGTTAGGAGGGGCGAACCAGCTAACTATGGCTACACCTTC. Its translation is CASNEVRRGEPANYGYTF.

The chain employs TRBV7-8 and TRBJ1-1; no clear D gene. The V gene lost 1 base and the J gene lost 1 base, with 10 bases spanning the gap. The CDR3 contains 15 residues. Germline CDR1 and CDR2: SGHVS and FQNEAQ. CDR3 region: CASSLGAGGNTEAFF. Here the CDR3 DNA reads TGTGCCAGCAGCTTAGGCGCAGGTGGGAACACTGAAGCTTTCTTT.

The gene calls are TRBV4-1 and TRBJ2-5; 12 bases are shared with TRBD2. V gave up 1 base and J gave up 3 bases; unmatched junction bases: 6. The CDR3 extends over 17 amino acids. Germline V gene lookup returns CDR1 MGHRA and CDR2 YSYEKL. CDR3 coding DNA: TGCGCCAGCAGCCAAGGGACTAGCGGGGCCTGGGAAGAGACCCAGTACTTC. Its translation is CASSQGTSGAWEETQYF.

The rearrangement uses TRBV5-1 and TRBJ2-1; D might be TRBD1 (6 bases). CDR3 length: 16 amino acids. The V gene's germline CDR1 is SGHRS and CDR2 YFSETQ. V shed 2 bases and J shed 5 bases, with 17 bases lying between them. CDR3 loop: CASSFPRGGRDNEQFF. The CDR3 DNA follows: TGCGCCAGCAGCTTCCCCAGGGGCGGGCGGGACAATGAGCAGTTCTTC. Looking up the rest from reference TRBV5-1 and TRBJ2-1 gives the full variable domain: KAGVTQTPRYLIKTRGQQVTLSCSPISGHRSVSWYQQTPGQGLQFLFEYFSETQRNKGNFPGRFSGRQFSNSRSEMNVSTLELGDSALYLCASSFPRGGRDNEQFFGPGTRLTVL.

The chain couples TRBV9 to TRBJ2-3, with TRBD2 matching 8 bases. The CDR3 sequence is 15 residues long. J was trimmed by 2 bases and V by 5 bases; bases with no gene match: 7. The germline gives CDR1 SGDLS, CDR2 YYNGEE. The CDR3 loop reads CASSPRGAHTDTQYF. CDR3 nucleotide sequence: TGTGCCAGCAGTCCGCGGGGGGCCCACACAGATACGCAGTATTTT.

V usage is TRBV5-1 and J usage is TRBJ2-5, with 10 bases fitting TRBD1. Germline assignment: CDR1 SGHRS and CDR2 YFSETQ. With V trimmed by 4 bases and J by 3 bases, 6 bases remained unmatched. The CDR3 extends over 15 amino acids. The CDR3 nucleotides are TGCGCCAGCAGCACTATGGGACAGGGGAAAGAGACCCAGTACTTC. It encodes CASSTMGQGKETQYF.

The rearrangement joins TRBV2 to TRBJ2-7, with TRBD1 matching 8 bases. The CDR3 is made up of 12 amino acids. V was clipped by 6 bases and J by 3 bases; unmatched bases: 1. CDR1 and CDR2 from the germline V gene are SNHLY and FYNNEI. The CDR3 nucleotides are TGTGCCAGCAGAGACAGGGGCTACGAGCAGTACTTC. Amino acids: CASRDRGYEQYF.

The chain recombines TRBV6-1 with TRBJ2-3; 7 positions agree with TRBD2. CDR1 is MNHNS and CDR2 is SASEGT in the germline V gene. V lost 2 bases to trimming and J lost 6 bases; unmatched junction nucleotides: 14. The CDR3 consists of 17 residues. The chain's CDR3 is CASSENLAASGLDTQYF. For the CDR3, the DNA is TGTGCCAGCAGTGAAAATCTAGCGGCTAGCGGACTTGATACGCAGTATTTT.

The gene calls are TRBV9 and TRBJ2-7; TRBD2 aligns across 9 bases. CDR1 is SGDLS and CDR2 is YYNGEE in the germline V gene. V shed 3 bases, J shed 7 bases, and the junction held 8 bases outside the gene matches. The CDR3 sequence is 14 residues long. CDR3 DNA: TGTGCCAGCAGCGGCCCCCCGGGACTAGCTGAGCAGTACTTC. Translating it yields CASSGPPGLAEQYF.

V is TRBV19 and J is TRBJ2-2; 9 positions agree with TRBD1. This CDR3 comprises 14 residues. The germline V gene has CDR1 LNHDA and CDR2 SQIVND (reference sequence). J was trimmed by 6 bases and V by 7 bases; bases with no gene match: 6. In DNA, the CDR3 is TGTGCCAGTACCACACAGGGGGCGCCCGGGGAGCTGTTTTTT. It translates to CASTTQGAPGELFF.

The chain combines TRBV6-5 with TRBJ1-4; D unresolved. CDR3 length: 11 residues. Between the trimmed V and J ends, which lost 5 bases and 7 bases, there was a span of 5 bases. Germline loops: CDR1 MNHEY, CDR2 SVGAGI. CDR3 nucleotide sequence: TGTGCCAGCAGTCCCGGTGAAAAACTGTTTTTT. It is translated as CASSPGEKLFF.

The rearrangement links TRBV6-5 to TRBJ2-1, with a tentative D call TRBD2 (6 bases). The CDR3 is 15 amino acids. Trimming stripped 6 bases from V and 1 base from J, with 13 bases between. Germline V gene sequence: CDR1 MNHEY, CDR2 SVGAGI. The CDR3 nucleotides read TGTGCCAGCAGACTCACGGGACTGTCCTACAATGAGCAGTTCTTC. Translated, it gives CASRLTGLSYNEQFF.

The chain is built from TRBV5-1 and TRBJ1-1; TRBD1 matches 8 bases. The CDR3 has 16 amino acids. CDR1 SGHRS and CDR2 YFSETQ come from the germline V gene. The trim removed 5 bases at V and 0 bases at J, leaving 9 bases unmatched. CDR3 nucleotides: TGCGCCAGCAGAACCGGACAGGGAACTTTGAACACTGAAGCTTTCTTT. Its protein is CASRTGQGTLNTEAFF.

The genes are TRBV6-6 and TRBJ1-5, with unresolved D. CDR1 and CDR2 (germline): MNHNY, SVGAGI (reference sequence). The CDR3 totals 15 residues. V was shortened by 6 bases and J by 0 bases, with 12 bases between the two germline ends. The CDR3 protein is CASREQLTSNQPQHF. The CDR3 DNA is TGTGCCAGCAGGGAGCAACTGACTAGCAATCAGCCCCAGCATTTT.

The chain employs TRBV2 and TRBJ1-1; D uncertain. Trimming left V 4 bases short and J 2 bases short, with 11 bases between. Per germline, CDR1 SNHLY and CDR2 FYNNEI. The CDR3 is 14 amino acids. DNA of the CDR3: TGTGCCAGCAGTGGACGGGAGCATAACACTGAAGCTTTCTTT. Residues: CASSGREHNTEAFF.

In this sample, this clone turned up a few times. The chain combines TRBV9 with TRBJ2-3; TRBD2 might be the D (8 bases). This CDR3 has 17 residues. Trimming left V 1 base short and J 4 bases short, with 19 bases between. Germline CDR1 reads SGDLS; CDR2 reads YYNGEE. The CDR3 DNA follows: TGTGCCAGCAGCGTATCGGGGGGGAGGGGGCGCGCAGATACGCAGTATTTT. As protein: CASSVSGGRGRADTQYF.